The 14 T cell receptor beta chains in this list originate from one sample, sequenced in a study of cytomegalovirus exposure and HLA in healthy donors. The PCR ran on 60 Vbeta and 13 Jbeta primers. Clones were read by immunoSEQ multiplex PCR, and TCRdb kept only the in-frame ones, dropping some. Seen here are about 140,000 clones, about 80% observed once, and the top ten hold less than 2%. Material: PBMCs. Receptors originate from a woman between 40 and 55 years old in good health and CMV-seronegative.

This chain joins TRBV5-3 and TRBJ1-2; D might be TRBD1 (5 bases). TRBV5-3 is reported as an ORF; its role is uncertain. The germline V and J ends were trimmed by 2 bases and 4 bases, with 12 bases remaining between them. The CDR3 consists of 14 residues. The DNA for the CDR3 is TGTGCCAGAAGCTTACTGGGGCAGGTCTATGGCTACACCTTC. Translation: CARSLLGQVYGYTF.

The sample holds one count of this clone. The chain links TRBV5-4 to TRBJ2-5; D perhaps matches TRBD2 (6 bases). V was clipped by 4 bases and J by 5 bases, with 21 bases between them. CDR1 and CDR2 from the germline V gene are SGHNT and YYREEE (reference sequence). The CDR3 totals 16 residues. In DNA form, the CDR3 reads TGTGCCAGCAGCCCCGGTGGAGGGGCCCCTGGGGAGACCCAGTACTTC. Residues: CASSPGGGAPGETQYF.

The chain uses TRBV6-5 and TRBJ1-2; TRBD1 agrees at 7 bases. The ends lost 0 bases at V and 7 bases at J; junction bases unmatched: 11. The CDR3 consists of 16 residues. Germline V gives CDR1 MNHEY, CDR2 SVGAGI. CDR3 coding DNA: TGTGCCAGCAGTTACTCGCATCTACTAGGGGGCTCTGGCTACACCTTC. Translation gives CASSYSHLLGGSGYTF.

The chain uses TRBV7-2 and TRBJ2-7; perhaps TRBD1 as D (5 bases). Germline V CDR1 and CDR2: SGHTA, FQGNSA. The CDR3 sequence is 11 residues long. The germline V and J ends were trimmed by 5 bases and 4 bases, with 6 bases remaining between them. In DNA form, the CDR3 reads TGTGCCAGCAGCAGACAGTACGAGCAGTACTTC. Residues: CASSRQYEQYF.

This chain uses TRBV7-9 with TRBJ1-5; tentatively, D is TRBD1 (5 bases). V was trimmed by 2 bases and J by 6 bases, leaving 8 bases between them. CDR1 SEHNR and CDR2 FQNEAQ come from the germline V gene (reference sequence). The CDR3 is made up of 13 amino acids. This CDR3 is CASSLQGTQPQHF. CDR3 bases: TGTGCCAGCAGCTTACAGGGAACTCAGCCCCAGCATTTT. Combining the CDR3 with reference TRBV7-9 and TRBJ1-5 gives the whole variable domain DTGVSQNPRHKITKRGQNVTFRCDPISEHNRLYWYRQTLGQGPEFLTYFQNEAQLEKSRLLSDRFSAERPKGSFSTLEIQRTEQGDSAMYLCASSLQGTQPQHFGDGTRLSIL.

CDR3 coding DNA: TGTGCCAGCAGCCCCGACTCCGGGAACGAGCAGTACTTC. This gives the protein CASSPDSGNEQYF. The chain joins TRBV5-6 to TRBJ2-7; the D gene is possibly TRBD2 (5 bases). V gave up 4 bases and J gave up 5 bases, with 13 bases separating them. The CDR3 spans 13 residues. The V gene's germline CDR1 is SGHDT and CDR2 YYEEEE. Filled out from reference TRBV5-6 and TRBJ2-7, the complete variable domain reads DAGVTQSPTHLIKTRGQQVTLRCSPKSGHDTVSWYQQALGQGPQFIFQYYEEEERQRGNFPDRFSGHQFPNYSSELNVNALLLGDSALYLCASSPDSGNEQYFGPGTRLTVT.

This rearrangement joins TRBV30 to TRBJ2-5, with 8 positions matching TRBD2. Looked up from germline, CDR1 is GTSNPN and CDR2 is SVGIG (reference sequence). The length of the CDR3 is 17 residues. V gave up 1 base and J gave up 5 bases; unmatched junction bases: 15. The CDR3 bases are TGTGCCTGGAGTGCCTCAGCGGGAGAGGGTTTGGAGGAGACCCAGTACTTC. Protein sequence: CAWSASAGEGLEETQYF.

The CDR3 is CASSTGAAYEQYF. CDR3 sequence (DNA): TGTGCCAGCAGTACAGGTGCAGCCTACGAGCAGTACTTC. This sequence joins TRBV2 and TRBJ2-7; a possible D gene is TRBD1 (5 bases). CDR3 length equals 13 residues. V gave up 5 bases and J gave up 2 bases, with 10 bases separating them. Germline CDR1 and CDR2: SNHLY and FYNNEI.

The V and J genes are TRBV27 and TRBJ2-7; 8 nucleotides line up with TRBD1. J was trimmed by 0 bases and V by 5 bases; bases with no gene match: 9. The CDR3 has 16 residues. Germline assignment: CDR1 MNHEY and CDR2 SMNVEV (reference sequence). The CDR3 region is CASSPRDRLVSYEQYF. CDR3 DNA sequence: TGTGCCAGCAGTCCCCGGGACAGGCTAGTCTCCTACGAGCAGTACTTC.

Comment on this clone: This CDR3 is also generated by other DNA sequences in the sample. CDR3 sequence reads: CASSLRLAAYNEQFF. The CDR3 nucleotides read TGCGCCAGCAGCTTGAGACTAGCGGCATACAATGAGCAGTTCTTC. V and J are TRBV5-1 and TRBJ2-1; 9 nucleotides align to TRBD2. V shed 1 base, J shed 4 bases, and the junction held 3 bases outside the gene matches. This CDR3 is 15 amino acids long. The V gene's germline CDR1 is SGHRS and CDR2 YFSETQ. Full variable domain (missing parts from reference TRBV5-1 and TRBJ2-1): KAGVTQTPRYLIKTRGQQVTLSCSPISGHRSVSWYQQTPGQGLQFLFEYFSETQRNKGNFPGRFSGRQFSNSRSEMNVSTLELGDSALYLCASSLRLAAYNEQFFGPGTRLTVL.

The sample holds a few counts of this clone. The rearrangement uses TRBV6-5 and TRBJ1-2; D may be TRBD1 (6 bases). CDR1 MNHEY and CDR2 SVGAGI come from the germline V gene. This CDR3 comprises 13 residues. The V end lost 6 bases, the J end lost 3 bases, and 11 bases lay between the germline ends. The CDR3 DNA is TGTGCCAGCAGCTACAGGGAGTACTATGGCTACACCTTC. Translated: CASSYREYYGYTF.

This clone was seen just once. This chain uses TRBV5-4 with TRBJ2-4, with 8 bases matching TRBD1. Germline trimming cut 1 base from V and 4 bases from J; bases unmatched to any gene: 1. This CDR3 is 14 amino acids long. In germline, CDR1 is SGHNT, CDR2 YYREEE (reference sequence). This CDR3 is CASSLQGAKNIQYF. The CDR3 DNA sequence: TGTGCCAGCAGCTTGCAGGGGGCGAAAAACATTCAGTACTTC.

The V call is TRBV29-1, the J call TRBJ2-3; weak D call: TRBD1 (6 bases). The V and J ends lost 6 bases and 8 bases respectively, with 9 bases between them. Germline CDR1 and CDR2: SQVTM and ANQGSEA. This CDR3 has 10 amino acids. The CDR3 reads CSVSQGTQYF. CDR3 nucleotide sequence: TGCAGCGTGTCACAGGGTACGCAGTATTTT.

The chain recombines TRBV2 with TRBJ1-5; D is ambiguous. Germline V CDR1 and CDR2: SNHLY, FYNNEI. The V and J ends lost 6 bases and 3 bases respectively, with 12 bases between them. CDR3 size: 14 residues. The CDR3: CASRGTGFNQPQHF. CDR3 bases: TGTGCCAGCAGGGGTACGGGGTTCAATCAGCCCCAGCATTTT.